Each of the 14 T cell receptor beta chains below was sequenced from the same sample in a study of breast tumors, draining lymph nodes, adjacent tissues. Each CDR3 protein is one row after TCRdb ran MiXCR on the multiplex PCR reads. Here the sample spans about 52,000 distinct CDR3 sequences, around 40% being singletons. The sequenced sample consisted of breast tumor tissue. The receptors stem from a female donor with breast cancer. Some clones in this sample may be carry-over from other donors' samples.

This clonotype was counted at least ten times. V and J are TRBV7-9 and TRBJ2-7, with TRBD2 as a possible D gene (5 bases). The CDR3 totals 15 residues. The V end lost 5 bases, the J end lost 1 base, and 15 bases lay between the germline ends. The germline CDR1 and CDR2 sequences are SEHNR and FQNEAQ (reference sequence). Here the CDR3 DNA reads TGTGCCAGCAGCACCTCCCTAAGAGGGTCCTACGAGCAGTACTTC. This codes for CASSTSLRGSYEQYF.

This clonotype was found many times. The rearrangement uses TRBV7-6 and TRBJ2-2; D not resolved. Germline V gene lookup returns CDR1 SGHVS and CDR2 FNYEAQ. CDR3 size: 14 residues. The V and J ends lost 1 base and 4 bases respectively, with 7 bases between them. CDR3 sequence reads: CASSLVGFTGELFF. The CDR3 DNA sequence: TGTGCCAGCAGCTTAGTAGGGTTCACCGGGGAGCTGTTTTTT.

The chain carries TRBV24-1 and TRBJ1-2; 8 bases fit TRBD1. This CDR3 has 14 amino acids. Germline V CDR1 and CDR2: KGHDR, SFDVKD. The J segment lost 8 bases and the V segment lost 3 bases, leaving 7 bases of the junction unmatched. The CDR3 loop is CATSDPGQERGYTF. The CDR3 nucleotides are TGTGCCACCAGTGATCCGGGACAGGAAAGAGGCTACACCTTC.

This clonotype was seen a handful of times. A much larger clone differs from this one at a single base, so this may be a read error. The V call is TRBV28, the J call TRBJ1-2, with 7 bases lining up with TRBD1. CDR3 length: 17 amino acids. Germline loops: CDR1 MDHEN, CDR2 SYDVKM. Written as DNA, the CDR3 is TGTGCCAGCAGTTTAGTTTCGGAGGGACAGTCCCACTATGGCCACACCTTC. Its translation: CASSLVSEGQSHYGHTF.

As regards this clonotype: One junction end does not reproduce the germline sequence, and a read error may be involved. The V gene is TRBV5-6, the J gene TRBJ2-3; D call uncertain. The CDR3 consists of 14 residues. Germline CDR1 reads SGHDT; CDR2 reads YYEEEE. The CDR3 nucleotides read TGTGCCAGCAGCTTTGAAAGGTCAATAGATACGCGGTATTTT. Its protein is CASSFERSIDTRYF.

This clonotype was observed at least ten times. This chain connects TRBV29-1 to TRBJ1-2, with a weak D call TRBD1 (5 bases). Germline values: CDR1 SQVTM, CDR2 ANQGSEA. This CDR3 contains 14 residues. With 1 base removed from V and 3 bases from J, the gap between germline ends came to 12 bases. The CDR3 sequence is CSVEVWDGDYGYTF. In DNA form, the CDR3 reads TGCAGCGTTGAAGTTTGGGACGGCGACTATGGCTACACCTTC.

This clonotype was counted ten times or more. This chain joins TRBV6-6 and TRBJ1-4; TRBD1 matches 8 bases. The CDR3 contains 14 residues. CDR1 is MNHNY and CDR2 is SVGAGI in the germline V gene (reference sequence). V dropped 5 bases and J dropped 8; count of bases not matched to a gene: 7. CDR3 nucleotides: TGTGCCAGCAGTGAGGACAGGGTGGAGGAAAAACTGTTTTTT. Translated, it gives CASSEDRVEEKLFF.

Comment on this clonotype: This could be a read error, since a much larger clone is one nucleotide away. The CDR3 nucleotides are TGTGCCAGCAGTTACGACCTTTACAGGGGGCAATCCTACGAGCAGTACTTC. Translated: CASSYDLYRGQSYEQYF. The chain couples TRBV6-2 or TRBV6-3 to TRBJ2-7; 9 positions match TRBD1. Trimming cost V 2 bases and J 1 base; bases outside gene matches: 9. CDR1 and CDR2 (germline): MNHEY, SVGEGT. This CDR3 has 17 amino acids.

The rearrangement joins TRBV7-9 to TRBJ1-1; TRBD1 matches at 8 bases. This CDR3 contains 11 residues. The V gene end was trimmed by 3 bases and the J gene end by 12 bases; junction bases not matched to a gene: 3. In germline, CDR1 is SEHNR, CDR2 FQNEAQ (reference sequence). The CDR3, as DNA: TGTGCCAGCAGCTTCCAGGGGGCGACTTTCTTT. Protein product: CASSFQGATFF.

The J gene is TRBJ2-7, the V gene TRBV4-2, with D tentatively TRBD2 (6 bases). This CDR3 is built from 12 residues. V lost 4 bases, J lost 5 bases, and 9 bases lay in between. Germline CDR1 LGHNA, CDR2 YNFKEQ. The CDR3 protein is CASSPGDDEQYF. CDR3 nucleotides: TGTGCCAGCAGCCCGGGGGACGACGAGCAGTACTTC.

There are many counts of this clonotype. Lacking the conserved final phenylalanine or tryptophan, this CDR3 likely reflects a read error. The gene calls are TRBV20-1 and TRBJ2-7, with 7 bases matching TRBD2. The J segment lost 0 bases and the V segment lost 6 bases, leaving 5 bases of the junction unmatched. Germline CDR1 reads DFQATT; CDR2 reads SNEGSKA (reference sequence). The CDR3 length is 13 residues. The CDR3 nucleotides are TGCAGTGCCCGGATAGCGGGCTCCTACGAGCAGTACCTC. Its protein is CSARIAGSYEQYL.

This clonotype has ten or more counts. This sequence joins TRBV2 and TRBJ2-1; 10 nucleotides align to TRBD2. With 7 bases clipped from V and 6 bases from J, the junction kept 6 bases outside the gene matches. Per the germline V gene, CDR1 is SNHLY and CDR2 is FYNNEI. The CDR3 covers 14 residues. CDR3 sequence reads: CASIGSGRGNEQFF. The CDR3 coding sequence is TGTGCCAGCATAGGCAGCGGGAGGGGCAATGAGCAGTTCTTC.

The V call is TRBV7-3, the J call TRBJ2-3; weak D call: TRBD2 (5 bases). This CDR3 is 14 amino acids long. V was clipped by 5 bases and J by 6 bases, with 15 bases between them. Germline V CDR1 and CDR2: SGHTA, FQGTGA. The CDR3 spells CASSGGTPGDTQYF. CDR3 in DNA: TGTGCCAGCAGCGGCGGAACCCCGGGGGATACGCAGTATTTT.

In its sample, this clonotype was seen many times. The V gene is TRBV2, the J gene TRBJ2-7; D may match TRBD1 or TRBD2 (6 bases each). The CDR3 is 16 residues long. Germline V lookup: CDR1 SNHLY, CDR2 FYNNEI. V dropped 0 bases and J dropped 4 bases, with 16 bases sitting between them. In DNA, the CDR3 is TGTGCCAGCAGTGAAGCGGGCACGGGGGACAAGTACGAGCAGTACTTC. Translated: CASSEAGTGDKYEQYF.